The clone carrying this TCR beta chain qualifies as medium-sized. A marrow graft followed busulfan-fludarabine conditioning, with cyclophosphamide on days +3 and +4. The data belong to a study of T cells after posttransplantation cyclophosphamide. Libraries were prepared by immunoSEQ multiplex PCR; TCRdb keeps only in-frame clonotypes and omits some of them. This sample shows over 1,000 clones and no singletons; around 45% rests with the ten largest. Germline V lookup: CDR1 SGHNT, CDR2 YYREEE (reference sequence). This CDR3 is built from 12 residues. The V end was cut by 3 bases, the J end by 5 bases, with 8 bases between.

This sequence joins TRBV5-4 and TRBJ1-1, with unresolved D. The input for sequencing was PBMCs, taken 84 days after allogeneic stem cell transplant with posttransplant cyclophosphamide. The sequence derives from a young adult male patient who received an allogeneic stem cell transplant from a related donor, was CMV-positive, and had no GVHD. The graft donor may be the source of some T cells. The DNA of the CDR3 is TGTGCCAGCAGCTCGTCCCCTACTGAAGCTTTCTTT. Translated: CASSSSPTEAFF.